The rows below give T cell receptor beta chains drawn from one sample of a study of shared clonotypes between healthy human individuals. Some clones are missing from TCRdb's copy, which holds only in-frame ones; the method was immunoSEQ multiplex PCR. The sample consists of millions of clones, over 85% of them appearing once. Sequenced material: naive CD4+ T cells sorted from blood. The receptors stem from a man younger than 35 in good health. The CDR3 runs from the conserved cysteine through the conserved F or W. The order of the fields is V gene, D gene, J gene, clone size, CDR3 DNA, CDR3 protein. The D gene is left open where the match is weak. The size entry is marked missing in some rows and otherwise reads once, few, many or a size class.

TRBV19	.	TRBJ2-1	.	TGTGCCAGTAGTATTGGGCGCGCGCACAATGAGCAGTTCTTC	CASSIGRAHNEQFF
TRBV30	.	TRBJ2-3	.	TGTGCCTGGAGTGTACAGAACACAGATACGCAGTATTTT	CAWSVQNTDTQYF
TRBV6-1	.	TRBJ1-6	.	TGTGCCAGCAGTGAAGCGCCGGTTGCGGCGGCAAATTCACCCCTCCACTTT	CASSEAPVAAANSPLHF
TRBV5-6	.	TRBJ1-2	.	TGTGCCAGCAGCTTGGGGGCCAGGTCAGAGTATGGCTACACCTTC	CASSLGARSEYGYTF
TRBV18	.	TRBJ2-5	.	TGTGCCAGCTCACCAGGACAGTGGGAGACCCAGTACTTC	CASSPGQWETQYF
TRBV6-5	TRBD2	TRBJ2-5	.	TGTGCCAGCACCCGACTAGCGGGTGAAGAGACCCAGTACTTC	CASTRLAGEETQYF
TRBV27	.	TRBJ1-6	.	TGTGCCAGCAGTAGAACAGGTCCCCCCACTATCTCACCCCTCCACTTT	CASSRTGPPTISPLHF
TRBV5-4	TRBD2	TRBJ2-5	.	TGTGCCAGCAGCTCCGGACTAGCAGTAGAGACCCAGTACTTC	CASSSGLAVETQYF
TRBV30	TRBD1	TRBJ1-6	.	TGTGCCTGGAGAGGGACAGGGAGCTTGTTAATACATTCACCCCTCCACTTT	CAWRGTGSLLIHSPLHF
TRBV19	TRBD2	TRBJ2-7	.	TGTGCCAGTAGTAGCGGGACTAGCGGGACGGGCAGCTCCTACGAGCAGTACTTC	CASSSGTSGTGSSYEQYF
TRBV2	.	TRBJ1-2	.	TGTGCCAGCAGTGTACGGGTAGGGGGCTACACCTTC	CASSVRVGGYTF
TRBV7-8	.	TRBJ2-3	.	TGTGCCAGCAGCTTAGCGGCGGAGTCCACAGATACGCAGTATTTT	CASSLAAESTDTQYF
TRBV5-1	.	TRBJ1-3	.	TGCGCCAGCAGCTACAGCCTATCAAGCTCTGGAAACACCATATATTTT	CASSYSLSSSGNTIYF
TRBV6-6	TRBD1	TRBJ2-7	.	TGTGCCAGCAGAGCGTCCGGGACAGGGTATTCCTACGAGCAGTACTTC	CASRASGTGYSYEQYF
TRBV2	TRBD1	TRBJ2-1	.	TGTGCCAGCAGTGAAGAGGCAGGGGGCGCGGTTCTGTTCTTC	CASSEEAGGAVLFF
TRBV7-2	.	TRBJ2-5	.	TGTGCCAGCAGTTTTGGTCGGTGGGGGATCGGGGAGACCCAGTACTTC	CASSFGRWGIGETQYF
TRBV6-1	.	TRBJ1-1	.	TGTGCCAGCAGTGCCTCAGGGTTGGGGAACACTGAAGCTTTCTTT	CASSASGLGNTEAFF
TRBV4-2	.	TRBJ1-1	.	TGTGCCAGCAGCCAACTAGGAGAACAGAGGAGAGCTTTCTTT	CASSQLGEQRRAFF
TRBV10-3	.	TRBJ1-1	once	TGTGCCATCAGTGGCGGGACGAACACTGAAGCTTTCTTT	CAISGGTNTEAFF
TRBV7-2	TRBD2	TRBJ2-5	few	TGTGCCAGCAGCCTAGCGGGAGGGCCGGGAGAGACCCAGTACTTC	CASSLAGGPGETQYF
TRBV27	.	TRBJ2-2	.	TGTGCCAGCAGTTTATCTCGGGACGGAGTCACCGGGGAGCTGTTTTTT	CASSLSRDGVTGELFF
TRBV7-2	.	TRBJ2-7	.	TGTGCCAGCAGCCTCCCTAGCGCCTACGAGCAGTACTTC	CASSLPSAYEQYF
TRBV18	TRBD1	TRBJ2-7	.	TGTGCCAGCTCACCCTTTGACAGGGATGCCTACGAGCAGTACTTC	CASSPFDRDAYEQYF
TRBV5-1	.	TRBJ2-5	.	TGCGCCAGCAGCGACAGAGGACAGTTGGGTGAGACCCAGTACTTC	CASSDRGQLGETQYF
TRBV5-6	.	TRBJ2-7	.	TGTGCCAGCAGCTTGTGGGACCGTCTCTCCTACGAGCAGTACTTC	CASSLWDRLSYEQYF
TRBV7-8	.	TRBJ1-1	.	TGTGCCAGCAGCCCAAGAGGGGCCTCGAACACTGAAGCTTTCTTT	CASSPRGASNTEAFF
TRBV5-1	.	TRBJ2-5	.	TGCGCCAGCAGGTTACAGGGTGTTGAGACCCAGTACTTC	CASRLQGVETQYF
TRBV7-9	TRBD1	TRBJ1-1	.	TGTGCCAGCAGCTTAGGGGTACAGGGGGACGGAGCTTTCTTT	CASSLGVQGDGAFF
TRBV7-2	.	TRBJ2-1	.	TGTGCCAGCAGCTTATATAGGGGGTATGGTGAGCAGTTCTTC	CASSLYRGYGEQFF
TRBV2	.	TRBJ1-5	.	TGTGCCAGCAGTGAAGCTTCAGGAAATCAGCCCCAGCATTTT	CASSEASGNQPQHF
TRBV5-4	.	TRBJ2-7	once	TGTGCCAGCAGCTTGAGTGCCAACTACGAGCAGTACTTC	CASSLSANYEQYF
TRBV9	.	TRBJ2-7	.	TGTGCCAGCAGCGTCGGGAGCCTCCTGGGGGAGCAGTACTTC	CASSVGSLLGEQYF
TRBV5-6	.	TRBJ2-1	.	TGTGCCAGCAGCTTGCGGTACCAGAGCTCCTACAATGAGCAGTTCTTC	CASSLRYQSSYNEQFF
TRBV5-1	TRBD2	TRBJ2-7	.	TGCGCCAGCAGCCAACGACTAGCGGGAGGGGACGAGCAGTACTTC	CASSQRLAGGDEQYF
TRBV19	TRBD2	TRBJ2-7	.	TGTGCCAGTCAGGCGGGAGTTCCTAGCGGGAACTCCTACGAGCAGTACTTC	CASQAGVPSGNSYEQYF
TRBV2	.	TRBJ1-5	.	TGTGCCAGCAGTGAAGATAAGGTACTACAGCCCCAGCATTTT	CASSEDKVLQPQHF
TRBV2	.	TRBJ1-5	.	TGTGCCAGCAGTCCCCGGGGGACTGTCAATCAGCCCCAGCATTTT	CASSPRGTVNQPQHF
TRBV5-4	.	TRBJ1-2	.	TGTGCCAGCAGCCCGGGTCCTTCCTCATTTATTGGCTACACCTTC	CASSPGPSSFIGYTF
TRBV5-8	TRBD1	TRBJ1-2	.	TGTGCCAGCAGCCCCGGACAGGGGGCGTATGGCTACACCTTC	CASSPGQGAYGYTF
TRBV6-6	.	TRBJ1-5	once	TGTGCCAGCAGCTCCGAATGGGGCTCCAATCAGCCCCAGCATTTT	CASSSEWGSNQPQHF
TRBV7-9	.	TRBJ1-1	.	TGTGCCAGCAGCTTAGGAACAGCTGAAGCTTTCTTT	CASSLGTAEAFF
TRBV5-4	.	TRBJ2-7	.	TGTGCCAGCAGCCCACCCCCAGGGGCAACCTACGAGCAGTACTTC	CASSPPPGATYEQYF
TRBV13	.	TRBJ2-3	.	TGTGCCAGCAGCCAGGGACGGCCCCTGAATACGCAGTATTTT	CASSQGRPLNTQYF
TRBV18	.	TRBJ2-7	.	TGTGCCACAGGAAAGCTCACGCCGACTAACGAGCAGTACTTC	CATGKLTPTNEQYF
TRBV5-1	.	TRBJ1-1	.	TGCGCCAGCAGCTTGGATGCGGGGGCCTTGAACACTGAAGCTTTCTTT	CASSLDAGALNTEAFF
TRBV30	.	TRBJ1-2	.	TGTGCCTGGAGTCTTCCGGGACTGTATTATGGCTACACCTTC	CAWSLPGLYYGYTF
TRBV2	.	TRBJ2-2	.	TGTGCCAGCAGTGGTCTGGGACACGGCGGGGAGCTGTTTTTT	CASSGLGHGGELFF
TRBV5-4	.	TRBJ2-4	.	TGTGCCAGCAGCTTAAAGTACAGGGACATTCAGTACTTC	CASSLKYRDIQYF
TRBV2	.	TRBJ1-5	.	TGTGCCAGCAGTCTACGACCCCCCTCACAATATAGCAATCAGCCCCAGCATTTT	CASSLRPPSQYSNQPQHF
TRBV28	.	TRBJ1-2	.	TGTGCCAGCGCCCTGGGGGGGTTAGGCAATGGCTACACCTTC	CASALGGLGNGYTF
TRBV4-2	.	TRBJ1-3	.	TGTGCCAGCAGCCAAGATACAGGTGCTTCTGGAAACACCATATATTTT	CASSQDTGASGNTIYF
TRBV30	.	TRBJ1-1	.	TGTGCCTGGAGTAAGGAGGGGAACACTGAAGCTTTCTTT	CAWSKEGNTEAFF
TRBV28	.	TRBJ1-5	.	TGTGCCAGCAGTGCGGACACTCCTAGCAATCAGCCCCAGCATTTT	CASSADTPSNQPQHF
TRBV13	TRBD1	TRBJ1-3	.	TGTGCCAGCAGCGCCTGGGACAGGGGAAACACCATATATTTT	CASSAWDRGNTIYF
TRBV6-1	TRBD1	TRBJ1-5	.	TGTGCCAGCAGCGCCGGGACAGGGAACAATCAGCCCCAGCATTTT	CASSAGTGNNQPQHF